This T cell receptor (beta chain) derives from a study of blood T cell repertoires in COVID-19. Produced via immunoSEQ multiplex PCR; TCRdb's table is partial and in-frame only. The data hold roughly 220,000 clones, with around 88% observed a single time. V shed 4 bases and J 4 bases; nucleotides not matched to a gene: 6. The V gene's germline CDR1 is ENHRY and CDR2 SYGVKD. The CDR3 runs to 16 residues. The source material was PBMCs or T cells enriched from blood (not recorded which). V usage is TRBV10-3 and J usage is TRBJ2-1, with 11 bases identical to TRBD2. This TCR was recovered from a woman in her forties or fifties with acute COVID-19. For the CDR3, the DNA is TGTGCCATCAGTGCTGGGACTAGCGGCCCATACAATGAGCAGTTCTTC. This gives the protein CAISAGTSGPYNEQFF.